The present entry profiles one T cell receptor (beta chain) with its context. The antigen remains undetermined. For TCR beta, cDNA was produced by 5'RACE template switching with UMIs. TCRdb re-called the 5' RACE reads and shows each CDR3 protein once, DNA omitted. This sample contains over 150,000 distinct CDR3 sequences. The entry originates in a study of T cells expressing NK-cell markers. Study findings and constraints: Topping the CD3+CD56-NKG2C+ fraction as well were these clonotypes, in several donors.

Specimen: blood T cells: a sorted CD56 or NKG2C T cell subset, CD4+ or CD8+ T cells, or bulk PBMC T cells (not recorded which). This receptor was obtained from a woman in her forties or fifties in good health.

The CDR3 sequence: CASSPAGQQTQYF. The chain is built from TRBV7-9 and TRBJ2-5; TCRdb's D call of TRBD2 is untestable without DNA. From germline, CDR1 is SEHNR and CDR2 FQNEAQ (reference sequence). The CDR3 consists of 13 residues.